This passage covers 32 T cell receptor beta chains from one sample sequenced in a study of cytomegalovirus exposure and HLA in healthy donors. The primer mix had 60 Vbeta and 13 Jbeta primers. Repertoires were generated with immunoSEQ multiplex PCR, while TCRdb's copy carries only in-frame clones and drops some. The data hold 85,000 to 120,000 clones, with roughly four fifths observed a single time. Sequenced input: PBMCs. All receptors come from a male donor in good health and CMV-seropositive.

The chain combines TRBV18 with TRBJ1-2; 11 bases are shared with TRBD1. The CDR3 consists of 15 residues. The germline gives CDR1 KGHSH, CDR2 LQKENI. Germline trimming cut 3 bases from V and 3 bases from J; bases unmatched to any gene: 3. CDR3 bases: TGTGCCAGCTCACCTGGACAGGGGGCACACTATGGCTACACCTTC. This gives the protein CASSPGQGAHYGYTF.

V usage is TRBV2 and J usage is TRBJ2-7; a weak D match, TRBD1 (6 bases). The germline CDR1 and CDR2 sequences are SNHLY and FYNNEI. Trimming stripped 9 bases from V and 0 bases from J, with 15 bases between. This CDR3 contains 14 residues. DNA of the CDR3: TGTGCCAGTCATGGGACACCCTACTCCTACGAGCAGTACTTC. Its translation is CASHGTPYSYEQYF.

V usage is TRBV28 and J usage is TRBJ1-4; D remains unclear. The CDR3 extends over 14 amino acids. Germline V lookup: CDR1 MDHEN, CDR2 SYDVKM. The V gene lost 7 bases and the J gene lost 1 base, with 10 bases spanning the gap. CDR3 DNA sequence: TGTGCCAGCACCCCCCCAGTAACTAATGAAAAACTGTTTTTT. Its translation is CASTPPVTNEKLFF. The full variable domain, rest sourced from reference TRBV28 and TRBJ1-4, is DVKVTQSSRYLVKRTGEKVFLECVQDMDHENMFWYRQDPGLGLRLIYFSYDVKMKEKGDIPEGYSVSREKKERFSLILESASTNQTSMYLCASTPPVTNEKLFFGSGTQLSVL.

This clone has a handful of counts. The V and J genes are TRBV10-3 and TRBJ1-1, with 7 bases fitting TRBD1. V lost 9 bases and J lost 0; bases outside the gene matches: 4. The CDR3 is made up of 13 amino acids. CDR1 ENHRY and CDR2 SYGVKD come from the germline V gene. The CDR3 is CAIRTGVNTEAFF. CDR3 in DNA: TGTGCCATAAGGACAGGCGTGAACACTGAAGCTTTCTTT.

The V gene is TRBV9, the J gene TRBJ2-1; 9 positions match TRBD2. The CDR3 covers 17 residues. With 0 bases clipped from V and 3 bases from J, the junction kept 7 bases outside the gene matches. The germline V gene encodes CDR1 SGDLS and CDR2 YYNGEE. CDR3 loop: CASSVGSGRSHYNEQFF. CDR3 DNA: TGTGCCAGCAGCGTAGGCAGCGGGAGGTCTCACTACAATGAGCAGTTCTTC.

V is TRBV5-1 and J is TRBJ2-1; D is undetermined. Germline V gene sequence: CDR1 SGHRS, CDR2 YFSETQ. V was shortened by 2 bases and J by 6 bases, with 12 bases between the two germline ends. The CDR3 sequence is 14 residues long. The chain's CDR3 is CASSLAGWSNEQFF. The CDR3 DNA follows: TGCGCCAGCAGCTTAGCTGGGTGGAGCAATGAGCAGTTCTTC.

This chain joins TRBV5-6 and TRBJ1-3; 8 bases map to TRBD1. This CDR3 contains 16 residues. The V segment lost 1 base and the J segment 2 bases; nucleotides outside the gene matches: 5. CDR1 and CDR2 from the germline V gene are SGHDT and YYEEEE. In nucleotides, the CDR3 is TGTGCCAGCAGCTTGAACAGGGGGTTCACTGGAAACACCATATATTTT. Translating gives CASSLNRGFTGNTIYF.

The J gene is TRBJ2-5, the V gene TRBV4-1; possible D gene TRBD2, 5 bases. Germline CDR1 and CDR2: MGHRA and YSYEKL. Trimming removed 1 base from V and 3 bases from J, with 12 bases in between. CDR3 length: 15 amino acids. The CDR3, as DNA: TGCGCCAGCAGCCAAGGGAGGTCGGCAGAAGAGACCCAGTACTTC. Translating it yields CASSQGRSAEETQYF.

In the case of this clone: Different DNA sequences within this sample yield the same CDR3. CDR3 in amino acids: CASSPSGSSYEQYF. As DNA, the CDR3 is TGTGCCAGCAGCCCCTCAGGGTCCTCCTACGAGCAGTACTTC. V gene TRBV7-3 combines with J gene TRBJ2-7; D possibly corresponds to TRBD1 (5 bases). CDR1 and CDR2 from the germline V gene are SGHTA and FQGTGA. The CDR3 runs 14 residues. The V gene lost 5 bases and the J gene lost 0 bases, with 11 bases spanning the gap.

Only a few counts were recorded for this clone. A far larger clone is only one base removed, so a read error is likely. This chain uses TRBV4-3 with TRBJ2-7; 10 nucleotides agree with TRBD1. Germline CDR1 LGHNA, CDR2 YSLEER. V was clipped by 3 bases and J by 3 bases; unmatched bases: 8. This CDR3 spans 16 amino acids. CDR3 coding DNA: TGCGCCAGCAGCCATCCGGACAGGGGGGATCACTACGAGCAGTACTTC. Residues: CASSHPDRGDHYEQYF.

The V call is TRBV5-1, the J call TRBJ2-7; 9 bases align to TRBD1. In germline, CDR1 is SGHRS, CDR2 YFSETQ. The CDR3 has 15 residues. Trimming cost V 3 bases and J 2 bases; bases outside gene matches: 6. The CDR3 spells CASSSGQGSTYEQYF. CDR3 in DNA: TGCGCCAGCAGCTCGGGACAGGGTAGTACCTACGAGCAGTACTTC.

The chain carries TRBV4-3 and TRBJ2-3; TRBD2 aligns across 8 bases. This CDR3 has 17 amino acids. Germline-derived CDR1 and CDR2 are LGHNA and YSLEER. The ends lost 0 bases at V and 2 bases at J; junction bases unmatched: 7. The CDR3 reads CASSQEAGGGSTDTQYF. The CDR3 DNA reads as TGCGCCAGCAGCCAAGAGGCCGGGGGGGGATCCACAGATACGCAGTATTTT.

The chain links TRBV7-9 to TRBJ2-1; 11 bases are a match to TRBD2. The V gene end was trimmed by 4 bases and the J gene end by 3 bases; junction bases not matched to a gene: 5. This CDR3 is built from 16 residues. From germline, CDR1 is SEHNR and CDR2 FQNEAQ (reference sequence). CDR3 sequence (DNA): TGTGCCAGCAGCTCAACTAGCGGGGGTAACTACAATGAGCAGTTCTTC. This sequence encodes CASSSTSGGNYNEQFF. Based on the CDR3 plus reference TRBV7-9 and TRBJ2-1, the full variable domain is DTGVSQNPRHKITKRGQNVTFRCDPISEHNRLYWYRQTLGQGPEFLTYFQNEAQLEKSRLLSDRFSAERPKGSFSTLEIQRTEQGDSAMYLCASSSTSGGNYNEQFFGPGTRLTVL.

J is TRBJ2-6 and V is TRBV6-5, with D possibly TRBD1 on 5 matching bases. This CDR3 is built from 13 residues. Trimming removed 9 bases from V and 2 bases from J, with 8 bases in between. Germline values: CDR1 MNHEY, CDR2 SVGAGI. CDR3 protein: CASYRPGANVLTF. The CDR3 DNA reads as TGTGCCAGTTACAGGCCTGGGGCCAACGTCCTGACTTTC.

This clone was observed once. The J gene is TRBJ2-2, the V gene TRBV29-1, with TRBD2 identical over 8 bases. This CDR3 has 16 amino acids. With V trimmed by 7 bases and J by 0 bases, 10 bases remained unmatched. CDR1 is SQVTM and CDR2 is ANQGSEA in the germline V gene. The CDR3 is CSDRDGRETNTGELFF. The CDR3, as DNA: TGCAGCGATAGGGACGGGAGGGAAACGAACACCGGGGAGCTGTTTTTT.

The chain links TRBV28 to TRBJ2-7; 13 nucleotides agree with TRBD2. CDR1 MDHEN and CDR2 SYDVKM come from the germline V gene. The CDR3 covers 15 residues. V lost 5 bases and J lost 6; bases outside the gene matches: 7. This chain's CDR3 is CASSPGTSGKREQYF. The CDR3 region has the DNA TGTGCCAGCAGTCCCGGGACTAGCGGGAAACGCGAGCAGTACTTC.

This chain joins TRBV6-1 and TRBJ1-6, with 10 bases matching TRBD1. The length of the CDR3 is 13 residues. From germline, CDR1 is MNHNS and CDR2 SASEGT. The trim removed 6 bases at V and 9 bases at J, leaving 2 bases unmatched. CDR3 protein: CASSDRGLSPLHF. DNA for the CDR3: TGTGCCAGCAGCGACAGGGGGCTTTCACCCCTCCACTTT.

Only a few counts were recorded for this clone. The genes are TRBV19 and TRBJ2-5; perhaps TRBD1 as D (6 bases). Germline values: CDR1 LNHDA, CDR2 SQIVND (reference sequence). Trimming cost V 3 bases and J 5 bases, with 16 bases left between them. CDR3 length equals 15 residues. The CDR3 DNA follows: TGTGCCAGTAGTATGAATGGACAGAAGACGGAGACCCAGTACTTC. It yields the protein CASSMNGQKTETQYF.

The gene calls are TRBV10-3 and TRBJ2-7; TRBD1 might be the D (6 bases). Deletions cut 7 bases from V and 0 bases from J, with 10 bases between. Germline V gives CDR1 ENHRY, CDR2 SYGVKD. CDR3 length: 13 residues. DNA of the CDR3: TGTGCCATCAAGGGGGACAACTCCTACGAGCAGTACTTC. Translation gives CAIKGDNSYEQYF.

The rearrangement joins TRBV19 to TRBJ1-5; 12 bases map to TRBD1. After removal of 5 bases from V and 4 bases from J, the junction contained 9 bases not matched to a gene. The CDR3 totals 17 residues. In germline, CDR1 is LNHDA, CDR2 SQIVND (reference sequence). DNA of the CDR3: TGTGCCAGTAGTGCTAGGGACAGGGGGCTTAAGAATCAGCCCCAGCATTTT. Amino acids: CASSARDRGLKNQPQHF. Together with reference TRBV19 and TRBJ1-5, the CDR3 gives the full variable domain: DGGITQSPKYLFRKEGQNVTLSCEQNLNHDAMYWYRQDPGQGLRLIYYSQIVNDFQKGDIAEGYSVSREKKESFPLTVTSAQKNPTAFYLCASSARDRGLKNQPQHFGDGTRLSIL.

CDR3 sequence: CASSFGIGSGPSYNEQFF. CDR3 DNA: TGTGCCAGCAGCTTTGGTATAGGGAGCGGGCCTTCCTACAATGAGCAGTTCTTC. This chain connects TRBV7-2 to TRBJ2-1, with D maybe TRBD2 (6 bases). Between the trimmed V and J ends, which lost 3 bases and 1 base, there was a span of 19 bases. CDR1 SGHTA and CDR2 FQGNSA come from the germline V gene. This CDR3 is 18 amino acids long.

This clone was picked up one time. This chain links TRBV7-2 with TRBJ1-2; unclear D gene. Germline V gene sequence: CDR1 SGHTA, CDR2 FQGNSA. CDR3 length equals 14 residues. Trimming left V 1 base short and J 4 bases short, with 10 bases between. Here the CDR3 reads CASSLVLSGYGYTF. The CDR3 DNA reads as TGTGCCAGCAGCTTAGTATTATCGGGCTATGGCTACACCTTC.

The CDR3 is CASSTNRGERETQYF. The DNA for the CDR3 is TGTGCCAGCAGCACTAACAGGGGAGAGAGAGAGACCCAGTACTTC. The genes are TRBV5-4 and TRBJ2-5, with TRBD1 matching 7 bases. The CDR3 runs to 15 residues. V was clipped by 4 bases and J by 4 bases; unmatched bases: 10. In germline, CDR1 is SGHNT, CDR2 YYREEE (reference sequence).

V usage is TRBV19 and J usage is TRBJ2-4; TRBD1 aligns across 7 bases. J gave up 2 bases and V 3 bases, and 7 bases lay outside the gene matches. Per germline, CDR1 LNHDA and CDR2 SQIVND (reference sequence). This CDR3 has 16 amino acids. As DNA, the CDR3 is TGTGCCAGTAGTATTGGACAGGCGGGTACCAAAAACATTCAGTACTTC. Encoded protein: CASSIGQAGTKNIQYF.

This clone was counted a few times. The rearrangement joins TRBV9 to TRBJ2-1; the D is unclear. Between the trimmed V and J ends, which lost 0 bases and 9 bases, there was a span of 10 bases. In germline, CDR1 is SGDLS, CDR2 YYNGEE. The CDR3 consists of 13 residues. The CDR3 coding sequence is TGTGCCAGCAGCGTAGGTTTTCCGAGTGAGCAGTTCTTC. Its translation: CASSVGFPSEQFF.

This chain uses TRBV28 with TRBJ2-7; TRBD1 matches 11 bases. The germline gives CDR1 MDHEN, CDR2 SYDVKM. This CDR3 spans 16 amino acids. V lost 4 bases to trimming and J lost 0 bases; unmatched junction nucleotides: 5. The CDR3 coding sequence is TGTGCCAGCAGTTGGGACAGGGGGAGGGGCTCCTACGAGCAGTACTTC. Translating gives CASSWDRGRGSYEQYF.

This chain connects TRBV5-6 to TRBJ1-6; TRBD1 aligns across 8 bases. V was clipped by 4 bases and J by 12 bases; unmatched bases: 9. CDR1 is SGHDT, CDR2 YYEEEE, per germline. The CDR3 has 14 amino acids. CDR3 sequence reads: CASSAGTGERPLHF. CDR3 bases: TGTGCCAGCAGCGCTGGGACAGGTGAGAGACCCCTCCACTTT.

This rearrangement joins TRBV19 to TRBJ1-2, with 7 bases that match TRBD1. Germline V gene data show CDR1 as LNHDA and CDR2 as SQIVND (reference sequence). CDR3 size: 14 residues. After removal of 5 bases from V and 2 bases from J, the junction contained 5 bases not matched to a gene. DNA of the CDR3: TGTGCCAGTAGTGAGCCGGGACAGAACTATGGCTACACCTTC. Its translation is CASSEPGQNYGYTF. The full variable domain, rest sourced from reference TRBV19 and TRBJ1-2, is DGGITQSPKYLFRKEGQNVTLSCEQNLNHDAMYWYRQDPGQGLRLIYYSQIVNDFQKGDIAEGYSVSREKKESFPLTVTSAQKNPTAFYLCASSEPGQNYGYTFGSGTRLTVV.

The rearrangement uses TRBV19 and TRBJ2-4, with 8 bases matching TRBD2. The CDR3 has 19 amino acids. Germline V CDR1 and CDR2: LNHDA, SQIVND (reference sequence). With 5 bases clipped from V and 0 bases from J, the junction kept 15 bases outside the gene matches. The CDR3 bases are TGTGCCAGTAGTGGAGTAGCGGGAACCTTGATAATAGCCAAAAACATTCAGTACTTC. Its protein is CASSGVAGTLIIAKNIQYF.

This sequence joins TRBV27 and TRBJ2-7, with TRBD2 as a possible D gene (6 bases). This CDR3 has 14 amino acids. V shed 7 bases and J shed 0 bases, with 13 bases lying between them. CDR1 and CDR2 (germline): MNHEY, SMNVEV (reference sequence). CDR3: CASKSGGSSYEQYF. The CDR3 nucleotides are TGTGCCAGCAAATCTGGAGGGAGCTCCTACGAGCAGTACTTC.

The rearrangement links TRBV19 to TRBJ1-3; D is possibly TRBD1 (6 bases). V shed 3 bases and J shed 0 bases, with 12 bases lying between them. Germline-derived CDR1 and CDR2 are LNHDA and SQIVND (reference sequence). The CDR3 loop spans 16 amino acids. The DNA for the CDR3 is TGTGCCAGTAGTATCGGACAGTCCTTCTCTGGAAACACCATATATTTT. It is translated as CASSIGQSFSGNTIYF.

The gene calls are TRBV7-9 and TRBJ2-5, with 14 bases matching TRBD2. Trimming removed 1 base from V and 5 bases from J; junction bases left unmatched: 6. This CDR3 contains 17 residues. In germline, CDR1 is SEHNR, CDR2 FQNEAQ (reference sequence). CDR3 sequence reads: CASSLGSGLAGVETQYF. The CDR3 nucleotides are TGTGCCAGCAGCTTAGGCTCGGGACTAGCGGGAGTCGAGACCCAGTACTTC.